Below are 3 T cell receptor beta chains sequenced from a single sample in a study of blood T cells in healthy people across ages. A J-beta primer mix and a sample-barcoded 5' primer were used in a second PCR of about 7 to 12 cycles. In TCRdb, the 5' RACE reads were re-called with MiXCR into one record per CDR3 protein. The sample carries 1.4 million or so distinct CDR3 sequences, 40% to 45% recorded once. Sequencing input: blood. These receptors all come from a woman between 18 and 29 years old in good health.

The chain employs TRBV27 and TRBJ1-1, with 10 bases that match TRBD1. The CDR3 is made up of 15 amino acids. V trimming: 6 bases; J trimming: 0 bases; junction bases outside the gene matches: 4. Germline CDR1 reads MNHEY; CDR2 reads SMNVEV (reference sequence). The CDR3 sequence: CASSMTGGLNTEAFF. CDR3 sequence (DNA): TGTGCCAGCAGCATGACAGGGGGCTTGAACACTGAAGCTTTCTTT.

The chain links TRBV9 to TRBJ2-5; D gene ambiguous. Trimming removed 4 bases from V and 4 bases from J, with 20 bases in between. This CDR3 has 16 amino acids. CDR1 is SGDLS, CDR2 YYNGEE, per germline. This CDR3 is CASSRTSDIPGETQYF. The CDR3 DNA reads TGTGCCAGCAGCCGAACCTCCGACATCCCCGGAGAGACCCAGTACTTC.

This chain uses TRBV7-2 with TRBJ1-2; D is unresolved. The V gene's germline CDR1 is SGHTA and CDR2 FQGNSA. V was pared by 2 bases and J by 4 bases, with 11 bases between. This CDR3 region has 14 residues. CDR3 region: CASSLQERLYGYTF. The CDR3 DNA reads TGTGCCAGCAGCTTACAAGAGCGCCTCTATGGCTACACCTTC.